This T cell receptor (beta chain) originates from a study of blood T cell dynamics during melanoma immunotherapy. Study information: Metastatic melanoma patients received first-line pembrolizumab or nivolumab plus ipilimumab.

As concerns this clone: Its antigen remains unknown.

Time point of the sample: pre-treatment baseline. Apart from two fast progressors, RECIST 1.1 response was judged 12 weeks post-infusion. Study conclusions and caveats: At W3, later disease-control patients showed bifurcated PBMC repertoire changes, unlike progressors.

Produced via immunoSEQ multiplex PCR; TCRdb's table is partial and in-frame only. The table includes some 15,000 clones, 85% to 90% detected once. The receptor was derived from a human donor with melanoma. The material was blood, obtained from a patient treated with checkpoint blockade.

Here the CDR3 reads CASSSGGGRNIQYF. Written as DNA, the CDR3 is TGTGCCAGCAGCTCGGGTGGGGGGCGAAACATTCAGTACTTC. The chain joins TRBV5-6 to TRBJ2-4; D possibly matches TRBD1 or TRBD2 (6 bases each). V was clipped by 3 bases and J by 6 bases, with 13 bases between them. Per the germline V gene, CDR1 is SGHDT and CDR2 is YYEEEE. The CDR3 has 14 residues.